This T cell receptor beta chain was recorded in a study of blood T cell repertoires in COVID-19. Study in general: Nucleic acid was either cDNA or gDNA, and it came from T cells, B-cell-depleted T cells, or PBMCs.

Seattle participants joined during active infection and were tracked over time. With 2 bases clipped from V and 4 bases from J, the junction kept 2 bases outside the gene matches. There are 14 residues in the CDR3. The germline V gene has CDR1 MDHEN and CDR2 SYDVKM. Authors' analysis steps: Nucleated cell counts were estimated from reference gene primer amplification. Method: immunoSEQ multiplex PCR; TCRdb's copy keeps in-frame clones and lacks some. The DNA gave D and trimming, while V, J and clone size come from that table. The sample has about 270,000 clones; about 81% are singletons. The sample was peripheral blood. J is TRBJ2-1 and V is TRBV28; 7 bases line up with TRBD2. The clonotype originates from a human donor with COVID-19, enrolled during active disease. The donor label of this sample is uncertain. The CDR3 nucleotides read TGTGCCAGCAGTTTAGCGGGGGATTACAATGAGCAGTTCTTC. Its translation is CASSLAGDYNEQFF.